The 4 T cell receptor beta chains below come from one sample, sequenced in a study of cytomegalovirus exposure and HLA in healthy donors. PCR used 60 Vbeta primers and 13 Jbeta primers. Method: immunoSEQ multiplex PCR; TCRdb's copy keeps in-frame clones and lacks some. This table has about 180,000 clones, approximately 72% appearing once. The specimen sequenced was PBMCs. These receptors were collected from a human donor in good health.

V usage is TRBV4-1 and J usage is TRBJ1-2; no clear D gene. The germline V gene encodes CDR1 MGHRA and CDR2 YSYEKL. Trimming cost V 0 bases and J 0 bases, with 8 bases left between them. The CDR3 consists of 15 residues. Written as DNA, the CDR3 is TGCGCCAGCAGCCAAGATCCACAGCCTAACTATGGCTACACCTTC. It encodes CASSQDPQPNYGYTF.

J is TRBJ2-7 and V is TRBV11-2; 9 bases align to TRBD1. After removal of 0 bases from V and 5 bases from J, the junction contained 8 bases not matched to a gene. The length of the CDR3 is 16 residues. From germline, CDR1 is SGHAT and CDR2 FQNNGV. The CDR3 DNA follows: TGTGCCAGCAGCTTAGATTGGGGGACAGGGTCCGACGAGCAGTACTTC. Translation: CASSLDWGTGSDEQYF.

The chain combines TRBV9 with TRBJ2-7; D unclear. V was clipped by 0 bases and J by 1 base, with 5 bases between them. Germline loops: CDR1 SGDLS, CDR2 YYNGEE. The CDR3 is 13 amino acids. In DNA, the CDR3 is TGTGCCAGCAGCGTAGGTATATCCTACGAGCAGTACTTC. It yields the protein CASSVGISYEQYF.

This chain uses TRBV11-2 with TRBJ1-5; the match to TRBD1 covers 8 bases. The CDR3 is made up of 17 amino acids. The trim removed 8 bases at V and 1 base at J, leaving 13 bases unmatched. Germline V gives CDR1 SGHAT, CDR2 FQNNGV. The CDR3, as DNA: TGTGCCAGCGGAGGGACAGGACCGTCTCGGAGCAATCAGCCCCAGCATTTT. Its translation: CASGGTGPSRSNQPQHF.